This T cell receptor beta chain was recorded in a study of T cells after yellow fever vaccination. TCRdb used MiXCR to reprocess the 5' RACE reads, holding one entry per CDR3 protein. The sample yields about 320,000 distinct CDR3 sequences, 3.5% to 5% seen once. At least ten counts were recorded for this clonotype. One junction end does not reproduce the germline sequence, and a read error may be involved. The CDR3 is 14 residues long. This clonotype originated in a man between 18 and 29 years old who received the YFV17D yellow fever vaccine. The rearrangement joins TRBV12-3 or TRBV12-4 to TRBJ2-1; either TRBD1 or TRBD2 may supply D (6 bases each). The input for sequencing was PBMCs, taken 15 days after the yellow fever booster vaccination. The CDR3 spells CASSLARRGNEQFF. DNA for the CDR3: TGTGCCAGCAGTCTAGCCCGGAGGGGGAATGAGCAGTTCTTC.